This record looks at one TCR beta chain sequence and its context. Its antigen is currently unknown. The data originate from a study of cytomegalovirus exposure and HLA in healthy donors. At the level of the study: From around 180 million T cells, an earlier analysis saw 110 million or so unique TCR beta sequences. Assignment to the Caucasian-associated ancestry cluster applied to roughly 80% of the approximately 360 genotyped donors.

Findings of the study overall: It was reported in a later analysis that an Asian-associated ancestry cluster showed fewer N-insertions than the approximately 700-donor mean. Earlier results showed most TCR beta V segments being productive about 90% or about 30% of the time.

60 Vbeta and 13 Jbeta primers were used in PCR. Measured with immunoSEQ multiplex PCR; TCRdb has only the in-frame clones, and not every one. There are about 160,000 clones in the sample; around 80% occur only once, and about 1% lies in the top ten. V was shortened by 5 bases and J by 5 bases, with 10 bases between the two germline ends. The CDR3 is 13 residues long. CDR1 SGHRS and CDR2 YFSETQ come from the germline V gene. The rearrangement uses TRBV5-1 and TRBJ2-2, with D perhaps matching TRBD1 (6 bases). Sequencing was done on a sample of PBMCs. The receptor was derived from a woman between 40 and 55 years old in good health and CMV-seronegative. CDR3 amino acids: CASRTGLTGELFF. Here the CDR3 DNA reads TGCGCCAGCAGAACAGGGTTGACCGGGGAGCTGTTTTTT.